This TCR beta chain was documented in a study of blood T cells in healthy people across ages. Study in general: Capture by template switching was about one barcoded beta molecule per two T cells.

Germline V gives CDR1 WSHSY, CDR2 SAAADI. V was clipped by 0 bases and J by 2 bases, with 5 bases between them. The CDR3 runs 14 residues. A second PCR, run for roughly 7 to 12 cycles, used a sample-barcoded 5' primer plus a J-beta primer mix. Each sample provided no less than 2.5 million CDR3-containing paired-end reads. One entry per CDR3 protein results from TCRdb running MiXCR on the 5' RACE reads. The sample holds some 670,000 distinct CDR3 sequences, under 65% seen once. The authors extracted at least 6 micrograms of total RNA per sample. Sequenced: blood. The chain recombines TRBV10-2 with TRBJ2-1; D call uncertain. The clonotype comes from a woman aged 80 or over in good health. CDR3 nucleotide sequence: TGCGCCAGCAGTGAGTCGTGGGCCTACAATGAGCAGTTCTTC. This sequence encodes CASSESWAYNEQFF.